Following are 6 T cell receptor beta chains from one sample sequenced in a study of blood T cell repertoires in COVID-19. This table comes from immunoSEQ multiplex PCR, and its TCRdb copy is limited to in-frame clones, with some not included. The sample has about 250,000 clones; about nine tenths are singletons. Sequenced sample: PBMCs or T cells enriched from blood (not recorded which). The receptors derive from a woman younger than 45 with acute COVID-19.

The V gene is TRBV7-8, the J gene TRBJ1-6; 7 nucleotides match TRBD1. Germline CDR1 and CDR2: SGHVS and FQNEAQ. The CDR3 runs 14 residues. J gave up 6 bases and V 2 bases, and 1 base lay outside the gene matches. The CDR3 nucleotides read TGTGCCAGCAGCTTACGACAGGGTAATTCACCCCTCCACTTT. It codes for CASSLRQGNSPLHF.

The V and J genes are TRBV18 and TRBJ2-7; D is unclear. CDR3 length: 14 residues. Germline CDR1 KGHSH, CDR2 LQKENI. Trimming pared 3 bases from V and 3 bases from J, leaving 12 bases between. The chain's CDR3 is CASSPPGQSYEQYF. DNA for the CDR3: TGTGCCAGCTCACCTCCCGGTCAAAGCTACGAGCAGTACTTC. The whole variable domain, remainder taken from reference TRBV18 and TRBJ2-7, is NAGVMQNPRHLVRRRGQEARLRCSPMKGHSHVYWYRQLPEEGLKFMVYLQKENIIDESGMPKERFSAEFPKEGPSILRIQQVVRGDSAAYFCASSPPGQSYEQYFGPGTRLTVT.

V gene TRBV4-1 combines with J gene TRBJ1-5; perhaps TRBD1 as D (5 bases). Germline V lookup: CDR1 MGHRA, CDR2 YSYEKL. V was trimmed by 0 bases and J by 9 bases, leaving 12 bases between them. The CDR3 spans 14 residues. In nucleotides, the CDR3 is TGCGCCAGCAGCCAAGAGCCCGGGGGTTCGCCCCAGCATTTT. The encoded protein is CASSQEPGGSPQHF.

The chain links TRBV5-6 to TRBJ1-5; a possible D gene is TRBD1 (5 bases). Germline V CDR1 and CDR2: SGHDT, YYEEEE. Trimming took 0 bases from V and 0 from J, leaving 7 bases between them. The CDR3 spans 15 residues. CDR3 DNA sequence: TGTGCCAGCAGCTTGGTCAGGGATAGCAATCAGCCCCAGCATTTT. Translation: CASSLVRDSNQPQHF.

The rearrangement links TRBV4-1 to TRBJ2-1; 8 bases align to TRBD1. V was clipped by 3 bases and J by 2 bases; unmatched bases: 3. Germline CDR1 and CDR2: MGHRA and YSYEKL. The CDR3 is made up of 15 amino acids. The CDR3 protein is CASSQQGAAYNEQFF. The CDR3 region has the DNA TGCGCCAGCAGCCAGCAGGGGGCTGCCTACAATGAGCAGTTCTTC.

The chain recombines TRBV4-1 with TRBJ1-2; possible D gene TRBD1, 6 bases. Germline CDR1 is MGHRA and CDR2 is YSYEKL. V was shortened by 6 bases and J by 2 bases, with 16 bases between the two germline ends. The length of the CDR3 is 15 residues. CDR3 coding DNA: TGCGCCAGCAGTCTTACTGACAGGAGCAACTATGGCTACACCTTC. Translated: CASSLTDRSNYGYTF.